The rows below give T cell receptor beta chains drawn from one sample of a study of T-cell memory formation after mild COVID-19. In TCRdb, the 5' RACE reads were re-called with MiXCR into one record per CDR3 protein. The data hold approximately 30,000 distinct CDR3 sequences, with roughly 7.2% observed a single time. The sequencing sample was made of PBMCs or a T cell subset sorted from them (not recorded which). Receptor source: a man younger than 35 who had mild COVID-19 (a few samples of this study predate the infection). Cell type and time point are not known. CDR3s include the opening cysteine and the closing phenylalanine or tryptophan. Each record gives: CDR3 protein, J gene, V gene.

CDR3 protein: CASSSPRGARTEAFF
J gene: TRBJ1-1
V gene: TRBV28

CDR3 protein: CASSLDRNTIYF
J gene: TRBJ1-3
V gene: TRBV7-2

CDR3 protein: CASSESGGDVQPQHF
J gene: TRBJ1-5
V gene: TRBV25-1

CDR3 protein: CASSLMGNQPQHF
J gene: TRBJ1-5
V gene: TRBV12-3/TRBV12-4

CDR3 protein: CASSTTLGGNEQYF
J gene: TRBJ2-7
V gene: TRBV7-6

CDR3 protein: CASRRPRERVDRGYTF
J gene: TRBJ1-2
V gene: TRBV6-6

CDR3 protein: CASSPYRGRSFHRNQPQHF
J gene: TRBJ1-5
V gene: TRBV28

CDR3 protein: CASSLWTSGGDEQFF
J gene: TRBJ2-1
V gene: TRBV7-6

CDR3 protein: CASKVRLEGWGTEAFF
J gene: TRBJ1-1
V gene: TRBV5-1

CDR3 protein: CASSYESGTGLTYEQYF
J gene: TRBJ2-7
V gene: TRBV6-2/TRBV6-3

CDR3 protein: CASRLGQGDPIAKNIQYF
J gene: TRBJ2-4
V gene: TRBV7-9

CDR3 protein: CASSLDRMNTEAFF
J gene: TRBJ1-1
V gene: TRBV5-1

CDR3 protein: CASKDGGVETQYF
J gene: TRBJ2-5
V gene: TRBV5-1

CDR3 protein: CASSLGGQSSYNEQFF
J gene: TRBJ2-1
V gene: TRBV5-4

CDR3 protein: CASSQEGRGLSNTEAFF
J gene: TRBJ1-1
V gene: TRBV4-3

CDR3 protein: CASSLGPPGGTEAFF
J gene: TRBJ1-1
V gene: TRBV5-5

CDR3 protein: CASSPPRIFSTDTQYF
J gene: TRBJ2-3
V gene: TRBV18

CDR3 protein: CASSLESQIQPQHF
J gene: TRBJ1-5
V gene: TRBV7-6

CDR3 protein: CASSYMGHEQYF
J gene: TRBJ2-7
V gene: TRBV6-2/TRBV6-3

CDR3 protein: CASSQEASNEQFF
J gene: TRBJ2-1
V gene: TRBV4-3

CDR3 protein: CASSSIGTDQETQYF
J gene: TRBJ2-5
V gene: TRBV5-1

CDR3 protein: CASSPGTGDQETQYF
J gene: TRBJ2-5
V gene: TRBV3-1

CDR3 protein: CASSLDRVANEKLFF
J gene: TRBJ1-4
V gene: TRBV7-2

CDR3 protein: CASSLLGLAGVNTDTQYF
J gene: TRBJ2-3
V gene: TRBV7-3

CDR3 protein: CASSLQSGATDTQYF
J gene: TRBJ2-3
V gene: TRBV7-2

CDR3 protein: CASRGGRDTEAFF
J gene: TRBJ1-1
V gene: TRBV7-9

CDR3 protein: CSVVRGAEDTQYF
J gene: TRBJ2-3
V gene: TRBV29-1

CDR3 protein: CASSIDRGGEQFF
J gene: TRBJ2-1
V gene: TRBV19

CDR3 protein: CASSQDMSGGADTQYF
J gene: TRBJ2-3
V gene: TRBV4-2

CDR3 protein: CASSLAHGGSVNEQFF
J gene: TRBJ2-1
V gene: TRBV7-8

CDR3 protein: CASSQEIRINEQFF
J gene: TRBJ2-1
V gene: TRBV4-3

CDR3 protein: CASSFGEPSTDTQYF
J gene: TRBJ2-3
V gene: TRBV5-5

CDR3 protein: CAISAGNSEVTEQFF
J gene: TRBJ2-1
V gene: TRBV10-3

CDR3 protein: CASSPNRGLNYGYTF
J gene: TRBJ1-2
V gene: TRBV4-1

CDR3 protein: CASRQSGTGDGLHTQYF
J gene: TRBJ2-3
V gene: TRBV12-3/TRBV12-4